This is a list of T cell receptor beta chains from one sample in a study of shared clonotypes between healthy human individuals. Assay used: immunoSEQ multiplex PCR; TCRdb lists only in-frame clones, some missing. The sample has under 200,000 clones; over 85% are singletons. The sample consisted of naive CD4+ T cells sorted from blood. The receptors were sampled from a woman in her 30s in good health. Both conserved end residues are part of each CDR3.

CDR3,V
CASSRTSGARNEQYF,TRBV6-5
CARVNRGLINQPQHF,TRBV6-6
CASSLAQMTSGFGVDTQYF,TRBV7-2
CASSADYEQYF,TRBV7-9
CASSLNLRLAGDGAYEQYF,TRBV7-2
CASSLGRDRVSWEQYF,TRBV5-1
CASSCRYSLTEAFF,TRBV11-3
CASSLGQGDTGELFF,TRBV7-3
CASSLGGNTIYF,TRBV11-2
CASSGDRDNEQFF,TRBV6-4
CASSILGLEVGNQPQHF,TRBV19
CASSPRLAGEGETQYF,TRBV27
CASSEFQGSYEQYF,TRBV6-1
CSVAGQGGETQYF,TRBV29-1
CAISESTISAPLHF,TRBV10-3
CASSLRAGWVSGYTF,TRBV28
CASSQDRWRGRDSAREKLFF,TRBV4-1
CASSSDNYGYTF,TRBV7-9
CASSLWGPSYTIYF,TRBV5-1
CASSSAGQGNTEAFF,TRBV28